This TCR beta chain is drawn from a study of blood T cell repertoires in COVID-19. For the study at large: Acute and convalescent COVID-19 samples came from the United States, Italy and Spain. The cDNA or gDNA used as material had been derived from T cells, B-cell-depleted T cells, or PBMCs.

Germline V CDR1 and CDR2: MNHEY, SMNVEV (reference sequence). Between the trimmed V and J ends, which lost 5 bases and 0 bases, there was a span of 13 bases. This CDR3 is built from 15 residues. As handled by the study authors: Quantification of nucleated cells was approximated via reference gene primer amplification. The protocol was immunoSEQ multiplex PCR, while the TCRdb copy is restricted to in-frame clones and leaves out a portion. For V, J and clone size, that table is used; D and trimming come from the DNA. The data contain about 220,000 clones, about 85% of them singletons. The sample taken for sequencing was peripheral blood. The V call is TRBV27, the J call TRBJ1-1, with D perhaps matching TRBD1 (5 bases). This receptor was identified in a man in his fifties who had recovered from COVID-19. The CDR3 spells CASSRQGKMNTEAFF. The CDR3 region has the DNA TGTGCCAGCAGTCGGCAGGGTAAAATGAACACTGAAGCTTTCTTT.